This TCR beta chain was captured by sequencing in a study of shared clonotypes between healthy human individuals. In the study overall: Plates per donor: three CD4 naive, three CD4 memory, two CD8 naive, one CD8 memory.

Naivety among CD8 cells was defined by CD45RO negativity and positive CCR7 selection, thereby excluding terminally differentiated effector memory CD45RA+ cells. Genomic DNA per cell subset filled all wells of several immunoSEQ plates. Profiling relied on immunoSEQ multiplex PCR, and the TCRdb table lists in-frame clones only, not all of them. The sample has approximately 2,200,000 clones, 85% to 95% seen once. With respect to this clone: Its cognate antigen is unknown.

The study, taken as a whole, reports: Among four donors, roughly 5.5% of naive CD4 clonotypes were found in common.

The source material was naive CD8+ T cells from PBMCs. The receptor was isolated from a man between 18 and 29 years old in good health. Some clones in this sample may be carry-over from other donors' samples.

In nucleotides, the CDR3 is TGTGCCTGCTCCTTACTCGGGCTAGACACCGGGGAGCTGTTTTTT. Protein: CACSLLGLDTGELFF. The chain is built from TRBV7-3 and TRBJ2-2; no clear D gene. This CDR3 contains 15 residues. Trimming shortened V by 11 bases and J by 3 bases, and 19 bases separated the two germline ends. Germline V lookup: CDR1 SGHTA, CDR2 FQGTGA.